This TCR beta chain is from a study of cytomegalovirus exposure and HLA in healthy donors. The study's findings and limits: Later analysis showed TCR association rates varying by HLA locus, highest for DRB1 and lowest for HLA-C.

The V segment lost 4 bases and the J segment 15 bases; nucleotides outside the gene matches: 11. The CDR3 runs 13 residues. Per the germline V gene, CDR1 is SGHAT and CDR2 is FQNNGV. As for this clone: As yet, its antigen is unknown.

PCR used 60 Vbeta primers and 13 Jbeta primers. Method: immunoSEQ multiplex PCR; TCRdb's copy keeps in-frame clones and lacks some. The profile covers about 180,000 clones, with approximately 81% appearing a single time and 1% taken by the ten largest. J is TRBJ2-1 and V is TRBV11-2; TRBD2 aligns across 8 bases. The sequenced sample was PBMCs. The receptor was isolated from a boy younger than 10 in good health and CMV-seronegative. The CDR3 here is CASSSMGTRGAFF. In nucleotides, the CDR3 is TGTGCCAGCAGCTCTATGGGGACTAGGGGCGCGTTCTTC.